The 10 T cell receptor beta chains below were found in one sample sequenced in a study of shared clonotypes between healthy human individuals (dated by TCRdb to the early 2020s). Library preparation was by the immunoSEQ multiplex PCR assay. The immuneACCESS repertoire file appears here via TCRdb, limited to in-frame rearrangements. These files lack a portion of the clones; in checked studies, under half of the deficit traces to unresolved V genes, and the cause of the others is not known. This sample gives about 450,000 clones in total; around 75% of them show up just once. Of the sample, roughly 13% falls within the top ten clones. The sample was PBMCs. The origin of the receptors is a woman in her thirties or forties in good health. Some clones in this sample may be carry-over from other donors' samples.

The gene calls are TRBV19 and TRBJ1-5; no firm D call. CDR1 is LNHDA, CDR2 SQIVND, per germline (reference sequence). V was trimmed by 2 bases and J by 2 bases, leaving 10 bases between them. The length of the CDR3 is 15 residues. CDR3 sequence: CASSIYGRGNQPQHF. The CDR3 bases are TGTGCCAGTAGTATATATGGGAGGGGCAATCAGCCCCAGCATTTT.

This clone was seen once. V is TRBV4-3 and J is TRBJ2-1; 7 nucleotides agree with TRBD2. The CDR3 has 14 residues. In germline, CDR1 is LGHNA, CDR2 YSLEER. The junction had 5 bases not matched to a gene; V was cut back by 1 base and J by 8 bases. The CDR3 DNA is TGCGCCAGCAGCCAAGGACTAGCTTCTGATGAGCAGTTCTTC. It yields the protein CASSQGLASDEQFF.

In nucleotides, the CDR3 is TGTGCCAGCAGCTTAGATATAGCAGGCAATGAGCAGTTCTTC. Its translation is CASSLDIAGNEQFF. The chain links TRBV11-2 to TRBJ2-1, with no clear D. This CDR3 comprises 14 residues. V shed 0 bases and J shed 6 bases, with 9 bases lying between them. The germline CDR1 and CDR2 sequences are SGHAT and FQNNGV.

The V call is TRBV7-9, the J call TRBJ1-1; no reliable D call. This CDR3 has 15 residues. In germline, CDR1 is SEHNR, CDR2 FQNEAQ (reference sequence). Trimming left V 5 bases short and J 0 bases short, with 13 bases between. The CDR3 loop is CASSPEGEMNTEAFF. The CDR3, as DNA: TGTGCCAGCAGCCCCGAGGGTGAAATGAACACTGAAGCTTTCTTT. The variable domain in full, with the rest retrieved from reference TRBV7-9 and TRBJ1-1, is DTGVSQNPRHKITKRGQNVTFRCDPISEHNRLYWYRQTLGQGPEFLTYFQNEAQLEKSRLLSDRFSAERPKGSFSTLEIQRTEQGDSAMYLCASSPEGEMNTEAFFGQGTRLTVV.

This chain uses TRBV4-3 with TRBJ2-7; 8 nucleotides match TRBD1. Unmatched junction bases numbered 7, after V lost 1 base and J lost 2 bases. Germline V gives CDR1 LGHNA, CDR2 YSLEER. The CDR3 has 16 residues. Here the CDR3 DNA reads TGCGCCAGCAGCCAAGCCCCCCGGACAGGGCCCTACGAGCAGTACTTC. Protein: CASSQAPRTGPYEQYF.

This chain uses TRBV5-1 with TRBJ2-2; D call uncertain. Trimming left V 4 bases short and J 7 bases short, with 17 bases between. The germline V gene encodes CDR1 SGHRS and CDR2 YFSETQ. This CDR3 is built from 15 residues. The CDR3 spells CASSPSPTVGGELFF. The CDR3, as DNA: TGCGCCAGCAGCCCGTCTCCCACAGTAGGCGGGGAGCTGTTTTTT.

This rearrangement joins TRBV4-2 to TRBJ2-1; the match to TRBD2 covers 9 bases. J gave up 4 bases and V 4 bases, and 8 bases lay outside the gene matches. Per the germline V gene, CDR1 is LGHNA and CDR2 is YNFKEQ. The CDR3 extends over 16 amino acids. The CDR3 region has the DNA TGTGCCAGCAGCCCTCGTGGCGCGGGAGGGTACAATGAGCAGTTCTTC. This codes for CASSPRGAGGYNEQFF.

The chain has TRBV6-6 and TRBJ2-7; D may correspond to TRBD1 or TRBD2 (6 bases each). The CDR3 covers 14 residues. The V gene's germline CDR1 is MNHNY and CDR2 SVGAGI (reference sequence). The V and J ends lost 2 bases and 6 bases respectively, with 14 bases between them. The CDR3 DNA is TGTGCCAGCAGTTACCGCGGAGGGGGGAGCGAGCAGTACTTC. Translated: CASSYRGGGSEQYF.

The chain is built from TRBV2 and TRBJ2-7, with TRBD2 as a possible D gene (5 bases). V lost 3 bases and J 7 bases, leaving 10 bases between the germline ends. The CDR3 totals 12 residues. Germline assignment: CDR1 SNHLY and CDR2 FYNNEI. CDR3 loop: CASSDLEREQYF. The CDR3 nucleotides are TGTGCCAGCAGTGATTTAGAGCGGGAGCAGTACTTC.

The genes are TRBV23-1 and TRBJ1-5, with D tentatively TRBD1 (6 bases). TRBV23-1 is an open reading frame whose function is uncertain. The CDR3 contains 17 residues. Between the trimmed V and J ends, which lost 1 base and 0 bases, there was a span of 13 bases. The CDR3 here is CASSQLGGRYSNQPQHF. The CDR3 nucleotides are TGCGCCAGCAGTCAATTGGGGGGCCGGTATAGCAATCAGCCCCAGCATTTT.